This passage covers 4 T cell receptor beta chains from one sample sequenced in a study of T cell responses to AZD1222 COVID-19 vaccine. Assay used: immunoSEQ multiplex PCR; TCRdb lists only in-frame clones, some missing. The table includes 110,000 or so clones, around 88% detected once. Sample: peripheral blood, taken 28 days after the second AZD1222 dose. These receptors were obtained from an adult who received the AZD1222 COVID-19 vaccine.

The chain is built from TRBV18 and TRBJ2-3; TRBD1 is a possible D gene (6 bases). Trimming removed 6 bases from V and 2 bases from J, with 15 bases in between. The CDR3 length is 15 residues. Germline lookup yields CDR1 KGHSH and CDR2 LQKENI. In nucleotides, the CDR3 is TGTGCCAGCTCTCTGGCAGGGGCGGCCACAGATACGCAGTATTTT. Its translation is CASSLAGAATDTQYF. Full variable domain (missing parts from reference TRBV18 and TRBJ2-3): NAGVMQNPRHLVRRRGQEARLRCSPMKGHSHVYWYRQLPEEGLKFMVYLQKENIIDESGMPKERFSAEFPKEGPSILRIQQVVRGDSAAYFCASSLAGAATDTQYFGPGTRLTVL.

The chain joins TRBV9 to TRBJ1-2, with a weak D call TRBD1 (6 bases). Germline V gene sequence: CDR1 SGDLS, CDR2 YYNGEE. The CDR3 extends over 14 amino acids. V dropped 4 bases and J dropped 6 bases, with 16 bases sitting between them. CDR3 protein: CASSPAIRTDGYTF. CDR3 nucleotide sequence: TGTGCCAGCAGCCCCGCTATCCGGACAGATGGCTACACCTTC.

This chain joins TRBV5-8 and TRBJ2-7; D unclear. V lost 7 bases and J lost 0, with 14 bases in between. The CDR3 loop spans 14 amino acids. The germline CDR1 and CDR2 sequences are SGHTS and YDEGEE. CDR3 sequence reads: CASSNTKHSYEQYF. For the CDR3, the DNA is TGTGCCAGCTCTAACACGAAACACTCCTACGAGCAGTACTTC.

The rearrangement uses TRBV4-1 and TRBJ1-5; D not certain. The CDR3 covers 15 residues. Germline V lookup: CDR1 MGHRA, CDR2 YSYEKL. Trimming pared 5 bases from V and 1 base from J, leaving 12 bases between. CDR3 nucleotide sequence: TGCGCCAGCAGCGTCTGGAGGCAGAGCAATCAGCCCCAGCATTTT. Protein sequence: CASSVWRQSNQPQHF.